Listed below are T cell receptor beta chains from one sample, sequenced in a study of cytomegalovirus exposure and HLA in healthy donors. Data came from immunoSEQ multiplex PCR; TCRdb stores just in-frame clones and leaves some out. The data show about 55,000 clones, and the top ten clones hold roughly 9%. The sample consisted of PBMCs. The receptors originated from a man in his forties or fifties in good health and CMV-seropositive. Each CDR3 is given with its conserved first and last residue. The D gene is left open where the match is weak.

>TRBJ1-6|TRBD1|TRBV19
CASKGGQVNSPLHF
TGTGCCAGTAAGGGAGGACAGGTCAATTCACCCCTCCACTTT
>TRBJ1-2|-|TRBV7-2
CASSSQGVGGYTF
TGTGCCAGCAGCTCACAGGGAGTCGGTGGCTACACCTTC
>TRBJ1-3|-|TRBV25-1
CASSESEGVGGNTIYF
TGTGCCAGCAGTGAATCGGAAGGGGTGGGTGGAAACACCATATATTTT
>TRBJ2-2|TRBD2|TRBV11-1
CASSLELAGYTGELFF
TGTGCCAGCAGCTTAGAATTAGCGGGTTATACCGGGGAGCTGTTTTTT
>TRBJ2-5|TRBD1|TRBV6-1
CASLGTGGWETQYF
TGTGCCAGCTTAGGGACAGGGGGCTGGGAGACCCAGTACTTC
>TRBJ2-3|TRBD2|TRBV9
CASSVDPLAGGSNTQYF
TGTGCCAGCAGCGTAGACCCACTAGCGGGGGGTTCGAATACGCAGTATTTT
>TRBJ2-1|TRBD2|TRBV6-5
CASRPSGIVNNEQFF
TGTGCCAGCAGACCCAGCGGGATTGTCAACAATGAGCAGTTCTTC
>TRBJ1-2|TRBD1|TRBV11-2
CASSPGQGAGYGYTF
TGTGCCAGCAGCCCTGGACAGGGGGCTGGGTATGGCTACACCTTC
>TRBJ1-2|-|TRBV6-1
CASSEQLNGYTF
TGTGCCAGCAGTGAACAACTCAATGGCTACACCTTC
>TRBJ1-2|TRBD1|TRBV5-4
CASSLGAGGGYGYTF
TGTGCCAGCAGCTTGGGAGCAGGGGGCGGTTATGGCTACACCTTC
>TRBJ2-4|-|TRBV7-2
CASSLPPVSAKNIQYF
TGTGCCAGCAGCTTACCCCCGGTATCGGCCAAAAACATTCAGTACTTC
>TRBJ2-2|-|TRBV19
CASQPRRRIDTGELFF
TGTGCCAGCCAACCAAGGAGGCGGATCGACACCGGGGAGCTGTTTTTT
>TRBJ1-2|-|TRBV18
CASSPVQGSYGYTF
TGTGCCAGCTCACCTGTACAGGGTAGCTATGGCTACACCTTC
>TRBJ2-2|TRBD1|TRBV6-5
CASRGTGGVAGELFF
TGTGCCAGCAGGGGGACAGGGGGCGTTGCCGGGGAGCTGTTTTTT
>TRBJ2-5|-|TRBV4-2
CASSQEPGVGETQYF
TGTGCCAGCAGCCAGGAACCAGGGGTCGGGGAGACCCAGTACTTC
>TRBJ1-4|-|TRBV4-2
CASSQALGGAGEKLFF
TGTGCCAGCAGCCAAGCCCTGGGAGGGGCTGGTGAAAAACTGTTTTTT
>TRBJ1-4|TRBD1|TRBV28
CASSFRGGQGVKLFF
TGTGCCAGCAGTTTCCGTGGGGGACAGGGGGTGAAACTGTTTTTT
>TRBJ1-5|TRBD1|TRBV23-1
CASSHPGQVVYQPQHF
TGCGCCAGCAGTCACCCCGGACAGGTTGTGTATCAGCCCCAGCATTTT
>TRBJ2-7|TRBD2|TRBV4-1
CASSQQLAGGPLPYEQYF
TGCGCCAGCAGCCAACAGTTAGCGGGGGGGCCCCTCCCCTACGAGCAGTACTTC
>TRBJ2-3|TRBD2|TRBV5-1
CASSPLAGGPGDTQYF
TGCGCCAGCAGCCCCTTAGCGGGAGGGCCGGGAGATACGCAGTATTTT
>TRBJ2-7|-|TRBV28
CASSLFDEQYF
TGTGCCAGCAGTTTATTCGACGAGCAGTACTTC
>TRBJ1-3|TRBD1|TRBV7-2
CASSGEGQLSGNTIYF
TGTGCCAGCAGCGGAGAGGGACAGCTCTCTGGAAACACCATATATTTT
>TRBJ1-1|-|TRBV10-3
CAISAGENTEAFF
TGTGCCATCAGTGCGGGGGAGAACACTGAAGCTTTCTTT
>TRBJ2-5|-|TRBV9
CASSAPPSGETQYF
TGTGCCAGCAGCGCCCCCCCGTCGGGGGAGACCCAGTACTTC
>TRBJ2-7|TRBD1|TRBV9
CASSGQGVSYEQYF
TGTGCCAGCAGCGGACAGGGGGTCTCCTACGAGCAGTACTTC
>TRBJ1-4|-|TRBV19
CASSPTGANEKLFF
TGTGCCAGTAGTCCTACGGGGGCTAATGAAAAACTGTTTTTT
>TRBJ1-4|-|TRBV6-6
CASSSRQTNEKLFF
TGTGCCAGCAGCTCTAGACAGACTAATGAAAAACTGTTTTTT
>TRBJ1-1|TRBD1|TRBV4-3
CASSQGTGQGYTEAFF
TGCGCCAGCAGCCAAGGTACCGGACAGGGCTACACTGAAGCTTTCTTT
>TRBJ1-6|-|TRBV10-3
CASSTGTYNSPLHF
TGTGCCAGTTCGACAGGTACCTATAATTCACCCCTCCACTTT
>TRBJ1-2|-|TRBV4-1
CASSSTANYGYTF
TGCGCCAGCAGCTCAACAGCTAACTATGGCTACACCTTC
>TRBJ1-1|-|TRBV14
CASSQDLMNTEAFF
TGTGCCAGCAGCCAAGATCTAATGAACACTGAAGCTTTCTTT
>TRBJ2-1|-|TRBV27
CASSPRGGGPYNEQFF
TGTGCCAGCAGTCCTCGGGGCGGGGGCCCTTACAATGAGCAGTTCTTC
>TRBJ2-7|TRBD2|TRBV7-6
CASSLSPSGGDYEQYF
TGTGCCAGCAGCTTATCCCCTAGCGGGGGGGACTACGAGCAGTACTTC
>TRBJ1-5|-|TRBV15
CATSGREQGGFQPQHF
TGTGCCACCAGCGGGCGCGAGCAGGGAGGATTTCAGCCCCAGCATTTT
>TRBJ2-7|TRBD1|TRBV14
CASSPSDRGDEQYF
TGTGCCAGCAGCCCCTCGGACAGGGGGGACGAGCAGTACTTC
>TRBJ2-7|TRBD2|TRBV4-3
CASSQDLAGGYEQYF
TGCGCCAGCAGCCAAGACCTAGCGGGAGGCTACGAGCAGTACTTC
>TRBJ1-2|-|TRBV4-1
CASSQVMPGYYGYTF
TGCGCCAGCAGCCAAGTTATGCCGGGGTACTATGGCTACACCTTC
>TRBJ2-2|TRBD2|TRBV11-2
CASSFGTSLTGELFF
TGTGCCAGCAGCTTTGGGACTAGCCTGACCGGGGAGCTGTTTTTT
>TRBJ2-7|-|TRBV7-9
CASSRESSYEQYF
TGTGCCAGCAGCCGGGAAAGCTCCTACGAGCAGTACTTC
>TRBJ1-5|TRBD1|TRBV18
CASSRWDRGLSNQPQHF
TGTGCCAGCTCACGTTGGGACAGGGGCCTTAGCAATCAGCCCCAGCATTTT
>TRBJ2-7|-|TRBV10-2
CASSGEAPTGYEQYF
TGCGCCAGCAGTGGAGAGGCCCCCACAGGCTACGAGCAGTACTTC
>TRBJ2-3|-|TRBV28
CASSYGLDRDTQYF
TGTGCCAGCAGTTACGGACTGGATAGAGATACGCAGTATTTT
>TRBJ2-1|TRBD2|TRBV28
CASSETSGYNEQFF
TGTGCCAGCAGTGAGACTAGCGGCTACAATGAGCAGTTCTTC
>TRBJ2-7|TRBD1|TRBV5-6
CASSLAGTVLISYEQYF
TGTGCCAGCAGCTTGGCTGGGACAGTTCTCATCTCCTACGAGCAGTACTTC
>TRBJ2-7|TRBD1|TRBV18
CASSPSEGGGPYEQYF
TGTGCCAGCTCACCTAGTGAAGGGGGCGGTCCCTACGAGCAGTACTTC
>TRBJ1-5|-|TRBV5-1
CASSLGQRNQPQHF
TGCGCCAGCAGCTTGGGACAGCGCAATCAGCCCCAGCATTTT
>TRBJ1-2|-|TRBV6-5
CASSYGRTDGYTF
TGTGCCAGCAGTTACGGTCGGACAGATGGCTACACCTTC
>TRBJ1-2|-|TRBV29-1
CSARHADGYTF
TGCAGCGCGCGTCATGCTGATGGCTACACCTTC
>TRBJ2-1|TRBD1|TRBV5-1
CASSVDRGLNNEQFF
TGCGCCAGCAGCGTAGACAGGGGGCTGAACAATGAGCAGTTCTTC
>TRBJ1-1|TRBD1|TRBV5-1
CASSLQTGVNTEAFF
TGCGCCAGCAGCTTGCAGACAGGGGTGAACACTGAAGCTTTCTTT
>TRBJ2-7|-|TRBV15
CATSRDPGGSYEQYF
TGTGCCACCAGCAGAGATCCTGGCGGCTCCTACGAGCAGTACTTC
>TRBJ2-3|-|TRBV28
CASSSWAGGPADTQYF
TGTGCCAGCAGTTCCTGGGCAGGGGGGCCTGCAGATACGCAGTATTTT
>TRBJ2-1|-|TRBV7-3
CASSLMGRTVYNEQFF
TGTGCCAGCAGCTTAATGGGTAGGACAGTCTACAATGAGCAGTTCTTC
>TRBJ1-1|-|TRBV18
CASSPTGQGMNTEAFF
TGTGCCAGCTCACCCACAGGCCAGGGGATGAACACTGAAGCTTTCTTT